The 12 T cell receptor beta chains in this list originate from one sample, sequenced in a study of spatial heterogeneity in lung cancer. Noted time point: blood at routine non-recurrence follow-up after resection. TCRdb fed the 5' RACE reads into MiXCR, producing one record per CDR3 protein. Of about 110,000 distinct CDR3 sequences in the sample, approximately 11% were seen once. Sequences were derived from PBMCs, sampled at follow-up. The origin of the receptors is a female donor with early-stage non-small cell lung cancer.

The chain is built from TRBV7-2 and TRBJ2-1, with 10 bases identical to TRBD2. Losses at the gene ends were 4 bases for V and 7 bases for J; bases not matched to a gene: 10. CDR1 SGHTA and CDR2 FQGNSA come from the germline V gene. The CDR3 extends over 16 amino acids. The CDR3 here is CASSSQAGGPGNEQFF. In nucleotides, the CDR3 is TGTGCCAGCAGCTCCCAAGCGGGAGGGCCTGGGAATGAGCAGTTCTTC.

This clonotype was seen a few times. The chain has TRBV28 and TRBJ2-7; TRBD2 agrees at 7 bases. The germline V gene has CDR1 MDHEN and CDR2 SYDVKM. This CDR3 is 16 amino acids long. Trimming took 5 bases from V and 4 from J; bases not matched to a gene: 14. DNA for the CDR3: TGTGCCAGCAGTGTCCCCAGAAGGCGGGAGACTTACGAGCAGTACTTC. Its translation is CASSVPRRRETYEQYF.

V usage is TRBV23-1 and J usage is TRBJ2-5; D is unresolved. TRBV23-1 is annotated as an ORF whose role is uncertain. V lost 5 bases and J lost 5, with 12 bases in between. The CDR3 loop spans 13 amino acids. In DNA, the CDR3 is TGCGCCAGCAGTTTCAGGAACCGGGAGACCCAGTACTTC. It encodes CASSFRNRETQYF.

The DNA for the CDR3 is TGTGCCAGCAGTTTTAGTAGCATTCAGTACTTC. It translates to CASSFSSIQYF. This chain links TRBV28 with TRBJ2-4; D gene uncertain. Germline CDR1 is MDHEN and CDR2 is SYDVKM. There are 11 residues in the CDR3. The V gene lost 3 bases and the J gene lost 9 bases, with 6 bases spanning the gap.

The rearrangement joins TRBV19 to TRBJ1-5; no definite D call. This CDR3 spans 13 amino acids. Germline assignment: CDR1 LNHDA and CDR2 SQIVND (reference sequence). V lost 9 bases and J lost 2, with 11 bases in between. CDR3 amino acids: CASKRRGNQPQHF. CDR3 in DNA: TGTGCCAGCAAAAGACGTGGCAATCAGCCCCAGCATTTT.

This chain links TRBV12-3 or TRBV12-4 with TRBJ1-1; D is uncertain. This CDR3 region has 12 residues. Trimming removed 3 bases at V and 5 bases at J, with 7 bases between. CDR3 sequence: CASSFGFTEAFF. The CDR3 coding sequence is TGTGCCAGCAGTTTTGGATTTACTGAAGCTTTCTTT.

This chain connects TRBV2 to TRBJ2-1; the D is unclear. Trimming left V 7 bases short and J 3 bases short, with 10 bases between. CDR1 and CDR2 (germline): SNHLY, FYNNEI. CDR3 size: 13 residues. DNA for the CDR3: TGTGCCAGCATCCCGACAAGCTACAATGAGCAGTTCTTC. Its protein product is CASIPTSYNEQFF. Filled out from reference TRBV2 and TRBJ2-1, the complete variable domain reads EPEVTQTPSHQVTQMGQEVILRCVPISNHLYFYWYRQILGQKVEFLVSFYNNEISEKSEIFDDQFSVERPDGSNFTLKIRSTKLEDSAMYFCASIPTSYNEQFFGPGTRLTVL.

This clonotype was seen ten or more times. V is TRBV6-5 and J is TRBJ2-1; 8 bases are shared with TRBD2. V was clipped by 0 bases and J by 6 bases; unmatched bases: 7. The V gene's germline CDR1 is MNHEY and CDR2 SVGAGI. CDR3 length equals 16 residues. The CDR3 sequence: CASSYSAAGASNEQFF. As DNA, the CDR3 is TGTGCCAGCAGTTACTCGGCAGCGGGAGCTTCCAATGAGCAGTTCTTC.

This clonotype appeared many times. The genes are TRBV7-9 and TRBJ2-1, with 7 bases fitting TRBD2. Germline V gives CDR1 SEHNR, CDR2 FQNEAQ (reference sequence). The V gene end was trimmed by 2 bases and the J gene end by 5 bases; junction bases not matched to a gene: 3. CDR3 length: 14 residues. The CDR3 sequence: CASSLKGTNNEQFF. DNA for the CDR3: TGTGCCAGCAGCTTAAAAGGGACTAACAATGAGCAGTTCTTC.

The rearrangement links TRBV4-2 to TRBJ2-3, with D perhaps matching TRBD2 (6 bases). The CDR3 is made up of 16 amino acids. Trimming took 0 bases from V and 2 from J, leaving 12 bases between them. CDR1 LGHNA and CDR2 YNFKEQ come from the germline V gene. The CDR3 loop is CASSQDLRGYTDTQYF. DNA for the CDR3: TGTGCCAGCAGCCAAGATCTCCGGGGGTACACAGATACGCAGTATTTT.

This clonotype was detected ten times or more. This sequence joins TRBV30 and TRBJ1-2, with TRBD1 matching 8 bases. In germline, CDR1 is GTSNPN, CDR2 SVGIG (reference sequence). V trimming: 7 bases; J trimming: 8 bases; junction bases outside the gene matches: 12. The CDR3 has 13 amino acids. The CDR3 nucleotides are TGTGCCTACAGCCGGGACAGGTCCCACGGCTACACCTTC. This gives the protein CAYSRDRSHGYTF.

The chain employs TRBV10-3 and TRBJ1-6; perhaps TRBD1 as D (5 bases). There are 14 residues in the CDR3. Germline V gene data show CDR1 as ENHRY and CDR2 as SYGVKD. V was shortened by 1 base and J by 7 bases, with 8 bases between the two germline ends. The CDR3 spells CAISEFQGNSPLHF. The CDR3 bases are TGTGCCATCAGTGAGTTTCAGGGAAATTCACCCCTCCACTTT.